This entry is about one TCR beta chain. This specimen belongs to a study of T cell changes during pregnancy in multiple sclerosis. Trimming took 8 bases from V and 1 from J, leaving 12 bases between them. CDR3 length equals 13 residues. The germline CDR1 and CDR2 sequences are MNHEY and SMNVEV (reference sequence). Assay used: immunoSEQ multiplex PCR; TCRdb lists only in-frame clones, some missing. The sample carries tens of thousands of clones, roughly 90% recorded once. This TCR came from a female donor with multiple sclerosis, enrolled in a pregnancy study. The chain recombines TRBV27 with TRBJ2-7; D is uncertain. Source: CD4+ T cells from peripheral blood mononuclear cells, taken in the third trimester of pregnancy. The CDR3 loop is CASAQWSSYEQYF. For the CDR3, the DNA is TGTGCCAGCGCACAGTGGTCATCCTACGAGCAGTACTTC.